The text below deals with one T cell receptor (beta chain). This specimen belongs to a study of shared T cell receptors in the human thymus. Assay used: immunoSEQ multiplex PCR; TCRdb lists only in-frame clones, some missing. The sample has some 720,000 clones; roughly 90% are singletons. Trimming stripped 0 bases from V and 3 bases from J, with 12 bases between. The germline V gene encodes CDR1 KGHSH and CDR2 LQKENI. This CDR3 contains 15 residues. The same specimen was also included in a second study, on human thymus T cells. As that study records: The thymus tissue came from resections taken during corrective heart surgery. Biased V and J segment usage appeared in thymus and peripheral blood. Related research described thymic repertoires that were highly overlapping among unrelated individuals.

The receptor was isolated from a boy younger than two with a congenital heart defect. The sequenced sample consisted of thymocytes. The J gene is TRBJ2-7, the V gene TRBV18; perhaps TRBD2 as D (5 bases). The CDR3 here is CASSPPWLAGYEQYF. The DNA for the CDR3 is TGTGCCAGCTCACCACCGTGGCTAGCTGGCTACGAGCAGTACTTC.